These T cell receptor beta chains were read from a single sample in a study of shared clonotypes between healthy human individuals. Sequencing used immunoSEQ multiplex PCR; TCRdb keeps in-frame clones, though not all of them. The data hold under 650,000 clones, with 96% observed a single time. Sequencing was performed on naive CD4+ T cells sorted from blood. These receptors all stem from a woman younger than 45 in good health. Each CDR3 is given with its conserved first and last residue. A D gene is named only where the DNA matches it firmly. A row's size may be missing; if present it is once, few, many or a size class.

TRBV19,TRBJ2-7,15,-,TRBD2,TGTGCCACCCGCCTAGCGGGAGGAGGATCCTACGAGCAGTACTTC,CATRLAGGGSYEQYF
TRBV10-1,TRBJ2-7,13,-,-,TGCGCCAGCAGTGAGCCAGACAGCTACGAGCAGTACTTC,CASSEPDSYEQYF
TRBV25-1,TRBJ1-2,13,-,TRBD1,TGTGCCAGCAGTGACCGACAGGGAGGTGGCTACACCTTC,CASSDRQGGGYTF
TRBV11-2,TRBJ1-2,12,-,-,TGTGCCAGCAGCTTCGGACAACATGGCTACACCTTC,CASSFGQHGYTF
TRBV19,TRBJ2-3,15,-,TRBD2,TGTGCCAGTAGCCTTATAGCGGGAGTAGCAGATACGCAGTATTTT,CASSLIAGVADTQYF
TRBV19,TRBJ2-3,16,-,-,TGTGCCAGTAGATTACAGGGCACCGGTGTGGCAGATACGCAGTATTTT,CASRLQGTGVADTQYF
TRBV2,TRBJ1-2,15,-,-,TGTGCCAGCAGTGAAATCGGGGATACCTTCGGTGGCTACACCTTC,CASSEIGDTFGGYTF
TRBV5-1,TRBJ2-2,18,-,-,TGCGCCAGCACACCGGCCCAAACCGGGACACCCAACACCGGGGAGCTGTTTTTT,CASTPAQTGTPNTGELFF
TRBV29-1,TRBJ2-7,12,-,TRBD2,TGCAGCGTGACTAGCGGGACCTACGAGCAGTACTTC,CSVTSGTYEQYF
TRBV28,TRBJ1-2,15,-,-,TGTGCCAGCAGTTCCCCGGGACAATCCGACTATGGCTACACCTTC,CASSSPGQSDYGYTF
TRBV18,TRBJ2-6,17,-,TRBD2,TGTGCCAGCTCACTAAACGGGGGGGACTCTGGGGCCAACGTCCTGACTTTC,CASSLNGGDSGANVLTF
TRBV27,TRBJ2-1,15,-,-,TGTGCCAGCAAACTAGACGGGAGCTCCTACAATGAGCAGTTCTTC,CASKLDGSSYNEQFF
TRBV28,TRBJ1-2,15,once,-,TGTGCCAGCAGTTCTCCCGCCGGGACACCGTATGGCTACACCTTC,CASSSPAGTPYGYTF
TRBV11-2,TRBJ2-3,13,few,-,TGTGCCAGCAGCTTACCATGGGCAGATACGCAGTATTTT,CASSLPWADTQYF
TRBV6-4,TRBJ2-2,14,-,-,TGTGCCAGCGGCTCAGGGGTTAACACCGGGGAGCTGTTTTTT,CASGSGVNTGELFF
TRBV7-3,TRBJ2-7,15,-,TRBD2,TGTGCCAGCAGCTTAGCGTACGGCGGGAGTTACGAGCAGTACTTC,CASSLAYGGSYEQYF
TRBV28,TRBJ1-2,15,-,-,TGTGCCAGCAGTTTATTTATCGGGGTTAACTATGGCTACACCTTC,CASSLFIGVNYGYTF
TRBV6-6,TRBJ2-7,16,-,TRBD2,TGTGCCAGCAGTTACTCGGCAGCGGGGAACTCCTACGAGCAGTACTTC,CASSYSAAGNSYEQYF
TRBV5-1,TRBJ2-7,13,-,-,TGCGCCAGCAGCTTCGACGCCTCCTACGAGCAGTACTTC,CASSFDASYEQYF
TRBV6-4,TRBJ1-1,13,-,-,TGTGCCAGCAGTGCTGATTCAGACACTGAAGCTTTCTTT,CASSADSDTEAFF
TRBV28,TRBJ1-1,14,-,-,TGTGCCAGCAGCCCAGGGGAGGCAGTCATCCGAGCTTTCTTT,CASSPGEAVIRAFF
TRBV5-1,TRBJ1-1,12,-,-,TGCGCCAGCAGCTTGTGGGGGCCGGGGGCTTTCTTT,CASSLWGPGAFF
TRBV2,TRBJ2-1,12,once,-,TGTGCCAGCAGTGCCTCCTCGGTGGAGCAGTTCTTC,CASSASSVEQFF
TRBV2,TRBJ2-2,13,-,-,TGTGCCAGCAGTGCAGCGAACACCGGGGAGCTGTTTTTT,CASSAANTGELFF
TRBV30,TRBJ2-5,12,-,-,TGTGCCTGGACCTTCCAGGCGCCTCCCCAGTACTTC,CAWTFQAPPQYF
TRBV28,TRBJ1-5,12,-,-,TGTGCCAGCAGTTTCCGCGATCAGCCCCAGCATTTT,CASSFRDQPQHF
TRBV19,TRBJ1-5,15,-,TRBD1,TGTGCCAGTAGTGCTCCCAGGGGGGGGTTATGGCCCCAGCATTTT,CASSAPRGGLWPQHF
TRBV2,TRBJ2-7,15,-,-,TGTGCCAGCAGTGTGGGACGGAGGGATTCCTACGAGCAGTACTTC,CASSVGRRDSYEQYF
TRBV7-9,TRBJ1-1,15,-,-,TGTGCCAGCAGCTTACCCCCGGGACTGAACACTGAAGCTTTCTTT,CASSLPPGLNTEAFF
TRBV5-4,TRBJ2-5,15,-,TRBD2,TGTGCCAGCAGCTTTTCGGCTAGCGGGATGGAGACCCAGTACTTC,CASSFSASGMETQYF
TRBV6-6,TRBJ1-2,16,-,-,TGTGCCAGCAGTTACTCCCACACCGGACGGAACTATGGCTACACCTTC,CASSYSHTGRNYGYTF
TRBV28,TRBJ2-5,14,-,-,TGTGCCAGCAGTCCCTGGGCTAGTCTGGAGACCCAGTACTTC,CASSPWASLETQYF
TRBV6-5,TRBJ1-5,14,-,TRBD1,TGTGCCAGCAGGCTGGACAGGGCGCATCAGCCCCAGCATTTT,CASRLDRAHQPQHF
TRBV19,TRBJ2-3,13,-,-,TGTGCCACCAACGACCGATTCACAGATACGCAGTATTTT,CATNDRFTDTQYF
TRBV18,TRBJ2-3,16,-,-,TGTGCCAGCTCACCGTTCGGTGCGGGATTCACAGATACGCAGTATTTT,CASSPFGAGFTDTQYF
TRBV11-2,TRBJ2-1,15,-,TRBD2,TGTGCCAGCAGCATAGGGACTAGCGGGAGTAATGAGCAGTTCTTC,CASSIGTSGSNEQFF
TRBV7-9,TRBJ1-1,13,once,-,TGTGCCAGCAGCGTAAGGGGTAGGACTGAAGCTTTCTTT,CASSVRGRTEAFF
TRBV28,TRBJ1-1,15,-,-,TGTGCCAGCAGTCCCCTATCGACAGGGAACACTGAAGCTTTCTTT,CASSPLSTGNTEAFF
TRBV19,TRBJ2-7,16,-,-,TGTGCCAGTAGTCCGCGGGAGGGACAGGCCACCTACGAGCAGTACTTC,CASSPREGQATYEQYF
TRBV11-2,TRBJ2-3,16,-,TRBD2,TGTGCCAGCAGCTTCCCGGGCCGGGAGGGAACAGATACGCAGTATTTT,CASSFPGREGTDTQYF
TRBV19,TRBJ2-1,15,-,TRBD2,TGTGCCAGTAGGTCCGCACTAGCGGGAGAGGATGAGCAGTTCTTC,CASRSALAGEDEQFF
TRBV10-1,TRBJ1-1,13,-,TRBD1,TGCGCCAGCGAGGGACAGGGTGGCACTGAAGCTTTCTTT,CASEGQGGTEAFF
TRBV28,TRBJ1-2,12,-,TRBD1,TGTGCCAGCAGCCTCAGGGGGAATGGCTACACCTTC,CASSLRGNGYTF
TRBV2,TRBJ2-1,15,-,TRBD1,TGTGCCAGCAGTAGGGACAGGGGAACCTACAATGAGCAGTTCTTC,CASSRDRGTYNEQFF